The TCR beta chain described here comes from a study of blood T cells in healthy people across ages. Findings and caveats of the study: The diversity estimates, figures obtained from one million T cells, were considered underestimates. Long-lived donors exceeded aged donors in naive CD4+ cells and diversity.

Turning to this clonotype: Its antigen is unknown.

Using a J-beta primer mix together with a sample-barcoded 5' primer, a second PCR was run for roughly 7 to 12 cycles. The template-switch adaptor, which had 12 random nucleotides, put a tag on each cDNA molecule. TCRdb passed the 5' RACE reads through MiXCR, listing each CDR3 protein once. Here the sample spans approximately 940,000 distinct CDR3 sequences, roughly 50% being singletons. Donors ranged from roughly 6 to 100 years old and were healthy Caucasians in Russia. Germline values: CDR1 SGHDT, CDR2 YYEEEE. This CDR3 has 15 amino acids. V gave up 2 bases and J gave up 2 bases, with 13 bases separating them.

Specimen: blood. The chain joins TRBV5-6 to TRBJ1-2, with D maybe TRBD1 (6 bases). This clonotype was sampled from a young man in good health. The CDR3 DNA follows: TGTGCCAGCAGCTTCCAGGGGCGTTCCAACTATGGCTACACCTTC. Amino acids: CASSFQGRSNYGYTF.